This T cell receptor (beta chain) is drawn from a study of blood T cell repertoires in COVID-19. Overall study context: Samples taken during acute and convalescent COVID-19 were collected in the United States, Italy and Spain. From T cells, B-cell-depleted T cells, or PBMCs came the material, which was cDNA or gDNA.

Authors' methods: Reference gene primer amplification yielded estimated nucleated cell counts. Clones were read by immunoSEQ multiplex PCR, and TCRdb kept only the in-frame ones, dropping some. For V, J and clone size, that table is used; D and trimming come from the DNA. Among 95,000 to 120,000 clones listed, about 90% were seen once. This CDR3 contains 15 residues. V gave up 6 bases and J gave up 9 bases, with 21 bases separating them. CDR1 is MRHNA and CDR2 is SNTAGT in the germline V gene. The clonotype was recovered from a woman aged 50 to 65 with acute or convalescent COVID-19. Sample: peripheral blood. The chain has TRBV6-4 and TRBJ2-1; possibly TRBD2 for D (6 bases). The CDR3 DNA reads TGTGCCAGCAGCCCAGGCCTCGGGGGAGGCGGTGAGCAGTTCTTC. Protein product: CASSPGLGGGGEQFF.